This T cell receptor (beta chain) was identified during a study of T cells in Graves' hyperthyroidism and ophthalmopathy. Study-wide points: Blood also showed most of the thyroid clonotypes that were expanded above 0.001.

Amplified regions were TCR beta CDR3 sequences from RNA transcripts. First-round RT-PCR of the TCR CDR3 relied on the HTBI primer set. One entry per CDR3 protein, called by TCRdb with MiXCR from the multiplex PCR reads. Of 600,000 or so distinct CDR3 sequences in the sample, approximately 15% are singletons; the top ten hold around 7%. This CDR3 has 11 amino acids. Trimming shortened V by 6 bases and J by 9 bases, and 9 bases separated the two germline ends. Germline CDR1 and CDR2: MDHEN and SYDVKM. In this sample, this clonotype turned up many times. Its specificity is unknown. Isolation of PBMCs was performed on approximately 10 ml fresh peripheral blood.

The clonotype was recovered from a woman younger than 35 with Graves' ophthalmopathy. The rearrangement uses TRBV28 and TRBJ2-1; D not resolved. The sequencing sample was made of blood. The CDR3: CASSFSSEQFF. The CDR3 nucleotides are TGTGCCAGCAGCTTTAGCAGTGAGCAGTTCTTC.